This passage covers 2 T cell receptor beta chains from one sample sequenced in a study of T cells in tumors after PD-1 blockade. Repertoires were generated with immunoSEQ multiplex PCR, while TCRdb's copy carries only in-frame clones and drops some. The sample lists 10,000 to 15,000 clones; around 57% were seen once. The material sequenced was tumor tissue, taken before anti-PD-1 treatment. Source of these receptors: a human donor with cutaneous squamous cell carcinoma.

By share, this clone counts as medium-sized. The chain carries TRBV4-1 and TRBJ1-1; no reliable D call. Trimming stripped 0 bases from V and 1 base from J, with 12 bases between. The CDR3 is 16 amino acids. Germline CDR1 MGHRA, CDR2 YSYEKL. The CDR3 DNA reads TGCGCCAGCAGCCAAGATCTCGTCAGCACGAACACTGAAGCTTTCTTT. This translates into CASSQDLVSTNTEAFF.

A few counts support this clone. The J gene is TRBJ2-7, the V gene TRBV2; no clear D. Germline lookup yields CDR1 SNHLY and CDR2 FYNNEI. Trimming shortened V by 6 bases and J by 0 bases, and 9 bases separated the two germline ends. The CDR3 runs 13 residues. CDR3 sequence reads: CASRERNSYEQYF. The CDR3 DNA reads TGTGCCAGCAGGGAAAGGAACTCCTACGAGCAGTACTTC.